This TCR beta chain was observed in a study of blood T cell repertoires in COVID-19. Overall study context: The United States, Italy and Spain were the sources of the acute and convalescent COVID-19 samples. Sources were T cells, B-cell-depleted T cells, or PBMCs; the material itself was cDNA or gDNA.

V lost 5 bases and J lost 0; bases outside the gene matches: 11. This CDR3 has 18 amino acids. Germline V CDR1 and CDR2: SGHTA, FQGTGA. TCRdb's table, derived via immunoSEQ multiplex PCR, lists solely in-frame clones and lacks some. The sample has about 190,000 clones; approximately 79% are singletons. The specimen sequenced was peripheral blood. V usage is TRBV7-3 and J usage is TRBJ2-2; 8 bases align to TRBD1. The receptor comes from a man aged 55 to 70 with active or convalescent COVID-19. The CDR3 loop is CASSPRDRGRTNTGELFF. CDR3 sequence (DNA): TGTGCCAGCAGCCCTCGCGACAGGGGCCGAACGAACACCGGGGAGCTGTTTTTT.